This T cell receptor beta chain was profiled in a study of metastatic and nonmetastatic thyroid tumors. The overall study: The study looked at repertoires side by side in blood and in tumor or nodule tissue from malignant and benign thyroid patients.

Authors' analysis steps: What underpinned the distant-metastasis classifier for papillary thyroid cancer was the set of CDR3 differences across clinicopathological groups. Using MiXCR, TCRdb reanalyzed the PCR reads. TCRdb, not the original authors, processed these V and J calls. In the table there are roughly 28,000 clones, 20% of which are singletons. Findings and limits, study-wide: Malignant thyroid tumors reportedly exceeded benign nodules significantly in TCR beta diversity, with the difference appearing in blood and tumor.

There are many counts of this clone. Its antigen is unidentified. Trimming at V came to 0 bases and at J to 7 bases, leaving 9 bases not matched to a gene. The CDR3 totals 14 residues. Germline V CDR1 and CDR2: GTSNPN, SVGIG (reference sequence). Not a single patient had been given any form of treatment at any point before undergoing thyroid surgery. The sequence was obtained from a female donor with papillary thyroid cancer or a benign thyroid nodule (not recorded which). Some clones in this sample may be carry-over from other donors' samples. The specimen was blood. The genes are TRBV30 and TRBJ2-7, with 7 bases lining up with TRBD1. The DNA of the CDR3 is TGTGCCTGGAGTGTAGACACAGGGGCAACGGAGCAGTACTTC. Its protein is CAWSVDTGATEQYF.